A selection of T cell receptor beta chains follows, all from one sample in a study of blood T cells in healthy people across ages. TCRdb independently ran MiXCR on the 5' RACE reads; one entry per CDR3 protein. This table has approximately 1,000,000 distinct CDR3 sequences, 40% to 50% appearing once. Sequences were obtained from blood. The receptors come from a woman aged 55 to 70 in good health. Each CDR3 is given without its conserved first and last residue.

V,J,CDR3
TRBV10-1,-,ASSEGGIETQY
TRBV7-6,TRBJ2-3,ASSLAAGTQY
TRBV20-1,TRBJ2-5,SARRLAGELGPTETQY
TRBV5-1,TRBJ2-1,ASSLYSGTGVSYNEQF
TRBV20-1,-,SAHTSGSLEQF
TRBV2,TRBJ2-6,ASILQGLGANVLT
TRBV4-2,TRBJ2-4,ASSQDKGSEGNQY
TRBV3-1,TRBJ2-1,ASSQDLFREANNEQF
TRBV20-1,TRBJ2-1,SATSGLASEQF
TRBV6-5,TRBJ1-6,ASSYFPGLSNSPLH
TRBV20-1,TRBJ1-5,SAGGLDRGFSNQPQH
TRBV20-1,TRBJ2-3,SAGLRGGAGSTDTQY
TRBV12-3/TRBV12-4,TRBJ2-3,ASSLVTGGGRASTDTQY
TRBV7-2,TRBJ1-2,ASSEGNYGYT
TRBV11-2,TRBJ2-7,ASSLDYASGAYEQY
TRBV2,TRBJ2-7,ASSGGVTYEQY
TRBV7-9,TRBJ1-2,ASSPSGRSYGYT
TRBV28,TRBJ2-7,ASSFNPGKLSYEQY
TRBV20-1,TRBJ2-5,SARRASVETQY
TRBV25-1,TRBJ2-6,ASSGGAPGANVLT
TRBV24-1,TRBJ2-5,ATSDSRTGGQETQY
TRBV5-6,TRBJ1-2,ASSLNGPIST
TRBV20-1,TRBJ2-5,SAFLQPQETQY
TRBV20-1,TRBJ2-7,SARLRDRVSYEQY
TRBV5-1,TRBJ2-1,ASRPGGYNEQF